This passage covers 23 T cell receptor beta chains from one sample sequenced in a study of cytomegalovirus exposure and HLA in healthy donors. PCR involved 60 Vbeta and 13 Jbeta primers. Using immunoSEQ multiplex PCR, the repertoire was profiled, and TCRdb retains in-frame clones only, with some absent. The sample carries more than 90,000 clones, 75% to 90% recorded once. The sequenced material came from PBMCs. The receptors stem from a young man in good health and CMV-seronegative.

This clone was counted once. The gene calls are TRBV9 and TRBJ1-3; 7 nucleotides line up with TRBD1. The CDR3 is made up of 15 amino acids. From germline, CDR1 is SGDLS and CDR2 YYNGEE. Unmatched junction bases numbered 4, after V lost 2 bases and J lost 2 bases. CDR3 nucleotides: TGTGCCAGCAGCGTTACAGGGGATCCTGGAAACACCATATATTTT. It translates to CASSVTGDPGNTIYF. Using reference TRBV9 and TRBJ1-3 for the parts outside the CDR3, the full variable domain is DSGVTQTPKHLITATGQRVTLRCSPRSGDLSVYWYQQSLDQGLQFLIQYYNGEERAKGNILERFSAQQFPDLHSELNLSSLELGDSALYFCASSVTGDPGNTIYFGEGSWLTVV.

The rearrangement uses TRBV15 and TRBJ2-1, with 8 positions matching TRBD2. V dropped 4 bases and J dropped 8; count of bases not matched to a gene: 13. The V gene's germline CDR1 is LNHNV and CDR2 YYDKDF (reference sequence). The CDR3 covers 16 residues. For the CDR3, the DNA is TGTGCCACCAGCAAAGAACCCGGGACTAGGGTGGATGAGCAGTTCTTC. Translating gives CATSKEPGTRVDEQFF.

This clone was seen once. This chain uses TRBV29-1 with TRBJ1-4, with TRBD1 matching 9 bases. V dropped 5 bases and J dropped 8; count of bases not matched to a gene: 9. CDR3 length equals 14 residues. CDR1 is SQVTM and CDR2 is ANQGSEA in the germline V gene. The CDR3 here is CSVRYRGLEEKLFF. The DNA of the CDR3 is TGCAGCGTTCGATACAGGGGGCTTGAAGAAAAACTGTTTTTT.

The CDR3 is CASSLRGGSAETQYF. The CDR3 DNA reads TGTGCCAGCAGCTTACGGGGGGGCTCCGCAGAGACCCAGTACTTC. J is TRBJ2-5 and V is TRBV11-2, with 8 bases fitting TRBD2. The CDR3 covers 15 residues. V lost 2 bases and J lost 4; bases outside the gene matches: 6. The germline gives CDR1 SGHAT, CDR2 FQNNGV.

The genes are TRBV7-9 and TRBJ2-6; D unresolved. The CDR3 extends over 16 amino acids. Germline V lookup: CDR1 SEHNR, CDR2 FQNEAQ (reference sequence). Trimming stripped 4 bases from V and 0 bases from J, with 10 bases between. CDR3 sequence (DNA): TGTGCCAGCAGCTCCCAGGCCGGCTCTGGGGCCAACGTCCTGACTTTC. Translation gives CASSSQAGSGANVLTF.

This clone was counted once. This sequence joins TRBV7-3 and TRBJ1-1; tentative D call: TRBD1 (6 bases). CDR3 size: 13 residues. CDR1 is SGHTA and CDR2 is FQGTGA in the germline V gene. V was clipped by 3 bases and J by 11 bases, with 16 bases between them. For the CDR3, the DNA is TGTGCCAGCAGCTTCCCGATTGGGGGCCGGGCTTTCTTT. This gives the protein CASSFPIGGRAFF. The whole variable domain, filled in from reference TRBV7-3 and TRBJ1-1, reads GAGVSQTPSNKVTEKGKYVELRCDPISGHTALYWYRQSLGQGPEFLIYFQGTGAADDSGLPNDRFFAVRPEGSVSTLKIQRTERGDSAVYLCASSFPIGGRAFFGQGTRLTVV.

This chain uses TRBV5-1 with TRBJ2-1, with TRBD2 matching over 7 bases. The CDR3 sequence is 14 residues long. The V gene end was trimmed by 3 bases and the J gene end by 5 bases; junction bases not matched to a gene: 5. Germline CDR1 reads SGHRS; CDR2 reads YFSETQ. The CDR3: CASSWNGGNNEQFF. CDR3 DNA: TGCGCCAGCAGCTGGAACGGGGGGAACAATGAGCAGTTCTTC.

J is TRBJ1-1 and V is TRBV28; no definite D call. Trimming removed 5 bases from V and 6 bases from J, with 16 bases in between. The CDR3 runs 14 residues. CDR1 and CDR2 from the germline V gene are MDHEN and SYDVKM. The DNA of the CDR3 is TGTGCCAGCAGTCCCACCAAACTAACCTCTGAAGCTTTCTTT. Its protein is CASSPTKLTSEAFF. The full variable domain, in which reference TRBV28 and TRBJ1-1 provide the parts outside the CDR3, is DVKVTQSSRYLVKRTGEKVFLECVQDMDHENMFWYRQDPGLGLRLIYFSYDVKMKEKGDIPEGYSVSREKKERFSLILESASTNQTSMYLCASSPTKLTSEAFFGQGTRLTVV.

The chain recombines TRBV5-5 with TRBJ1-5; no clear D gene. The CDR3 runs 13 residues. The germline gives CDR1 SGHKS, CDR2 YYEKEE (reference sequence). V lost 5 bases, J lost 1 base, and 7 bases lay in between. Written as DNA, the CDR3 is TGTGCCAGCAGTCGGAGCAGCAATCAGCCCCAGCATTTT. Amino acid sequence: CASSRSSNQPQHF.

For the CDR3, the DNA is TGTGCCAGCAGTTCGCAGGCTTTTGAAGCTTTCTTT. It encodes CASSSQAFEAFF. V usage is TRBV6-5 and J usage is TRBJ1-1; D is ambiguous. Trimming cost V 4 bases and J 7 bases, with 10 bases left between them. This CDR3 spans 12 amino acids. Per the germline V gene, CDR1 is MNHEY and CDR2 is SVGAGI.

J is TRBJ2-1 and V is TRBV7-6; D is perhaps TRBD1 (6 bases). The germline gives CDR1 SGHVS, CDR2 FNYEAQ. The V and J ends lost 8 bases and 5 bases respectively, with 13 bases between them. This CDR3 comprises 13 residues. In nucleotides, the CDR3 is TGTGCCAGCGGAAAGGGGGAGAACAATGAGCAGTTCTTC. Its translation: CASGKGENNEQFF.

The gene calls are TRBV19 and TRBJ1-5, with 7 bases fitting TRBD1. Trimming cost V 4 bases and J 11 bases; bases outside gene matches: 14. This CDR3 comprises 15 residues. Germline CDR1 LNHDA, CDR2 SQIVND (reference sequence). CDR3 coding DNA: TGTGCCAGTAGTACCGGGGACAGCGGGGGTGGAGCCCAGCATTTT. This encodes CASSTGDSGGGAQHF.

V and J are TRBV18 and TRBJ1-1; 9 bases map to TRBD1. The germline V gene has CDR1 KGHSH and CDR2 LQKENI. CDR3 length equals 14 residues. The ends lost 5 bases at V and 5 bases at J; junction bases unmatched: 6. CDR3 DNA sequence: TGTGCCAGCTCATTACAGGGGGCAAGGACTGAAGCTTTCTTT. As protein: CASSLQGARTEAFF.

The V call is TRBV7-9, the J call TRBJ2-7, with 9 bases aligning to TRBD2. V lost 5 bases and J lost 3; bases outside the gene matches: 5. This CDR3 has 14 residues. Germline assignment: CDR1 SEHNR and CDR2 FQNEAQ (reference sequence). This CDR3 is CASSPSGMSYEQYF. The CDR3 region has the DNA TGTGCCAGCAGCCCTAGCGGGATGAGCTACGAGCAGTACTTC.

The chain has TRBV19 and TRBJ2-4; TRBD2 aligns across 11 bases. Losses at the gene ends were 9 bases for V and 0 bases for J; bases not matched to a gene: 10. Germline V lookup: CDR1 LNHDA, CDR2 SQIVND (reference sequence). This CDR3 has 17 residues. CDR3 region: CARILLAGAGAKNIQYF. As DNA, the CDR3 is TGTGCCAGGATCTTACTAGCGGGGGCCGGAGCCAAAAACATTCAGTACTTC. Supplemented by reference TRBV19 and TRBJ2-4, the full variable domain reads DGGITQSPKYLFRKEGQNVTLSCEQNLNHDAMYWYRQDPGQGLRLIYYSQIVNDFQKGDIAEGYSVSREKKESFPLTVTSAQKNPTAFYLCARILLAGAGAKNIQYFGAGTRLSVL.

The V and J genes are TRBV21-1 and TRBJ2-7; the D call TRBD2 from the table was never checked on the DNA. TRBV21-1 is given as a pseudogene. The CDR3 sequence is 12 residues long. Here the CDR3 DNA reads TGTGCCAGCGCCCTGCTCTACTACGAGCAGTACTTC. Protein product: CASALLYYEQYF.

This clone was found a few times. The CDR3 sequence is CASSISTSGANTGELFF. The CDR3 DNA follows: TGTGCCAGCAGCATTAGTACTAGCGGGGCGAACACCGGGGAGCTGTTTTTT. V usage is TRBV9 and J usage is TRBJ2-2, with 10 bases that match TRBD2. The CDR3 spans 17 residues. Germline V lookup: CDR1 SGDLS, CDR2 YYNGEE. Unmatched junction bases numbered 6, after V lost 4 bases and J lost 0 bases.

V gene TRBV14 combines with J gene TRBJ2-1; 14 bases agree with TRBD2. The CDR3 contains 22 residues. With V trimmed by 4 bases and J by 0 bases, 17 bases remained unmatched. Germline V gene sequence: CDR1 SGHDN, CDR2 FVKESK. The CDR3 DNA follows: TGTGCCAGCAGCCTGCCTTGGCCCGGACTAGCGGGGGGACAAGACTCCTACAATGAGCAGTTCTTC. Its protein product is CASSLPWPGLAGGQDSYNEQFF.

This chain uses TRBV28 with TRBJ1-5; D gene unclear. In germline, CDR1 is MDHEN, CDR2 SYDVKM. V lost 6 bases and J lost 7, with 13 bases in between. This CDR3 comprises 13 residues. DNA for the CDR3: TGTGCCAGCAGAAGCGCCAATGGCCAGCCCCAGCATTTT. This sequence encodes CASRSANGQPQHF.

The rearrangement uses TRBV9 and TRBJ2-7; D may be TRBD2 (6 bases). The V end was cut by 0 bases, the J end by 2 bases, with 9 bases between. CDR3 size: 14 residues. Germline CDR1 and CDR2: SGDLS and YYNGEE. This chain's CDR3 is CASSVGGETYEQYF. The CDR3 DNA is TGTGCCAGCAGCGTAGGGGGGGAAACCTACGAGCAGTACTTC.

This chain uses TRBV28 with TRBJ2-3; 8 bases are a match to TRBD2. V lost 10 bases, J lost 2 bases, and 14 bases stayed unmatched. Germline V CDR1 and CDR2: MDHEN, SYDVKM. The CDR3 loop spans 16 amino acids. The CDR3 region is CATSKGGTRVTDTQYF. CDR3 sequence (DNA): TGTGCCACTTCGAAAGGGGGGACTAGGGTCACAGATACGCAGTATTTT.

The chain recombines TRBV6-5 with TRBJ2-7, with 7 bases that match TRBD1. CDR1 MNHEY and CDR2 SVGAGI come from the germline V gene. J was trimmed by 1 base and V by 2 bases; bases with no gene match: 5. The CDR3 length is 15 residues. The CDR3 loop reads CASSYTGQVSYEQYF. CDR3 in DNA: TGTGCCAGCAGTTACACCGGACAGGTATCCTACGAGCAGTACTTC.

This chain uses TRBV19 with TRBJ2-2; D is undetermined. V lost 5 bases to trimming and J lost 9 bases, with 10 bases between them. CDR1 and CDR2 (germline): LNHDA, SQIVND (reference sequence). CDR3 length: 12 amino acids. The DNA for the CDR3 is TGTGCCAGTAGTGTTCTCCCCCGGGAGCTGTTTTTT. Translated: CASSVLPRELFF.